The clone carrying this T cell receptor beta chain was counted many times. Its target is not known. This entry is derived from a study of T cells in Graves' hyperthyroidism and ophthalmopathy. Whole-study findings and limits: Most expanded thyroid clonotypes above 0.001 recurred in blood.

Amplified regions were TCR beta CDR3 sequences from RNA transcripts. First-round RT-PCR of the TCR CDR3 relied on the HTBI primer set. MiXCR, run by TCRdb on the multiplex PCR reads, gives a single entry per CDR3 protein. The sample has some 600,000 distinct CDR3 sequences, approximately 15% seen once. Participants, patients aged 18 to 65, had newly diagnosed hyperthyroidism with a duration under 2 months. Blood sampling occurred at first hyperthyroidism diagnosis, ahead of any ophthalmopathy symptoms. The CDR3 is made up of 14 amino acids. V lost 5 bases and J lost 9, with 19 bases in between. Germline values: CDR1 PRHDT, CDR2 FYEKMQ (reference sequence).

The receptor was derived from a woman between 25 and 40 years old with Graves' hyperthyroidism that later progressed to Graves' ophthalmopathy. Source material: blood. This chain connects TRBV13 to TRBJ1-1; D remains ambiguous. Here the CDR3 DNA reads TGTGCCAGCAGCCCGTGGTTAGAGCGCGCCAAAGCTTTCTTT. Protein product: CASSPWLERAKAFF. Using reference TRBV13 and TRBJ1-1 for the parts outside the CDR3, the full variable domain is AAGVIQSPRHLIKEKRETATLKCYPIPRHDTVYWYQQGPGQDPQFLISFYEKMQSDKGSIPDRFSAQQFSDYHSELNMSSLELGDSALYFCASSPWLERAKAFFGQGTRLTVV.